This TCR beta chain appears in the sequencing data of a study of T cells in Graves' hyperthyroidism and ophthalmopathy. Template material for amplifying TCR beta CDR3 regions consisted of RNA transcripts. TCR CDR3 underwent first-round RT-PCR with the HTBI primer set. TCRdb reanalysed the multiplex PCR reads using MiXCR and keeps one entry per CDR3 protein. This sample yields about 400,000 distinct CDR3 sequences, of which over 11% are seen a single time; over 25% belongs to the top ten. Comment on this clonotype: Its antigen is not identified.

Whole-study findings and limits: Most clonotypes expanded in thyroid above 0.001 were likewise present in blood.

V was shortened by 0 bases and J by 4 bases, with 10 bases between the two germline ends. Germline V gives CDR1 PRHDT, CDR2 FYEKMQ (reference sequence). This CDR3 is built from 15 residues. The sequencing sample was made of blood. The receptor was derived from a man aged 50 to 60 with Graves' ophthalmopathy. This sequence joins TRBV13 and TRBJ1-3; TRBD1 is a possible D gene (5 bases). In DNA form, the CDR3 reads TGTGCCAGCAGCTTAGGCCTCGGGGACGGAAACACCATATATTTT. As protein: CASSLGLGDGNTIYF.